This TCR beta chain is from a study of blood T cell repertoires in COVID-19. Looking at the study overall: The origin of the acute and convalescent COVID-19 samples was the United States, Italy and Spain. T cells, B-cell-depleted T cells, or PBMCs supplied cDNA or gDNA.

The data were produced by immunoSEQ multiplex PCR, yet TCRdb's version contains in-frame clones alone and is incomplete. The top ten clones hold around 2.9% of a sample with tens of thousands of clones, 75% to 90% of them seen once. Per the germline V gene, CDR1 is LNHNV and CDR2 is YYDKDF (reference sequence). The CDR3 is 14 amino acids. Trimming cost V 4 bases and J 6 bases, with 13 bases left between them. This clonotype originated in a woman between 45 and 60 years old with active or convalescent COVID-19. The specimen was peripheral blood. The gene calls are TRBV15 and TRBJ2-4; D might be TRBD2 (7 bases). The CDR3 loop reads CATSTGGGGNIQYF. In DNA form, the CDR3 reads TGTGCCACCAGCACCGGAGGGGGGGGAAACATTCAGTACTTC.